These 29 T cell receptor beta chains were all obtained from the same sample, sequenced in a study of blood T cells in healthy people across ages. Next came a second PCR, run for about 7 to 12 cycles, which used a sample-barcoded 5' primer along with a J-beta primer mix. MiXCR, applied by TCRdb to the 5' RACE reads, yields one record per CDR3 protein. Of approximately 770,000 distinct CDR3 sequences listed, 55% to 75% are singletons. The sample was blood. The source is a young man in good health.

The rearrangement joins TRBV19 to TRBJ1-1, with 7 bases that match TRBD1. Germline V CDR1 and CDR2: LNHDA, SQIVND (reference sequence). CDR3 length: 16 residues. Trimming removed 6 bases from V and 3 bases from J; junction bases left unmatched: 13. The CDR3 is CASRTGRSLPYTEAFF. The CDR3 nucleotides are TGTGCCAGTAGGACAGGGAGGTCATTACCGTACACTGAAGCTTTCTTT.

This clonotype was seen only once. The chain recombines TRBV6-6 with TRBJ2-3; D possibly uses TRBD1 or TRBD2 (5 bases each). The CDR3 length is 15 residues. V lost 2 bases and J lost 4, with 13 bases in between. Germline lookup yields CDR1 MNHNY and CDR2 SVGAGI (reference sequence). CDR3 sequence (DNA): TGTGCCAGCAGTTACGCGGGTCGGGGCGCAGATACGCAGTATTTT. This codes for CASSYAGRGADTQYF.

This rearrangement joins TRBV27 to TRBJ1-1; TRBD1 agrees at 7 bases. Germline CDR1 reads MNHEY; CDR2 reads SMNVEV (reference sequence). V dropped 5 bases and J dropped 3; count of bases not matched to a gene: 3. The CDR3 length is 13 residues. The CDR3 DNA follows: TGTGCCAGCAGTGTCAGGGGGTACACTGAAGCTTTCTTT. Translating it yields CASSVRGYTEAFF.

V usage is TRBV6-5 and J usage is TRBJ2-1; tentative D call: TRBD1 (6 bases). Germline CDR1 and CDR2: MNHEY and SVGAGI. Trimming pared 2 bases from V and 9 bases from J, leaving 23 bases between. The CDR3 is made up of 17 amino acids. The CDR3 coding sequence is TGTGCCAGCAGTTACACCGTTACAGGGCCCAAACCCGGTGAGCAGTTCTTC. Protein sequence: CASSYTVTGPKPGEQFF.

The chain joins TRBV12-3 or TRBV12-4 to TRBJ2-3, with D maybe TRBD1 (6 bases). V was clipped by 8 bases and J by 6 bases, with 15 bases between them. There are 13 residues in the CDR3. The CDR3 nucleotides are TGTGCCAGCGAGTCTCAGGGGCGGGATACGCAGTATTTT. Translation gives CASESQGRDTQYF.

The genes are TRBV20-1 and TRBJ1-2; 7 positions match TRBD1. CDR3 length: 14 amino acids. V gave up 3 bases and J gave up 4 bases; unmatched junction bases: 8. CDR1 is DFQATT and CDR2 is SNEGSKA in the germline V gene (reference sequence). In nucleotides, the CDR3 is TGCAGTGCTAGGGGCGCCGGGACAGTCTATGGCTACACCTTC. This encodes CSARGAGTVYGYTF.

CDR3 sequence reads: CASKVASYGYTF. Written as DNA, the CDR3 is TGTGCCAGCAAGGTGGCAAGCTATGGCTACACCTTC. This chain uses TRBV2 with TRBJ1-2, with unresolved D. The CDR3 runs to 12 residues. V was cut by 7 bases and J by 4 bases, with 10 bases left in between. Germline V gene data show CDR1 as SNHLY and CDR2 as FYNNEI.

The chain couples TRBV29-1 to TRBJ2-1; 7 bases align to TRBD1. This CDR3 comprises 12 residues. With V trimmed by 5 bases and J by 6 bases, 4 bases remained unmatched. Germline V gives CDR1 SQVTM, CDR2 ANQGSEA. In DNA, the CDR3 is TGCAGCGTTAAGGGGGCTGGCAATGAGCAGTTCTTC. It encodes CSVKGAGNEQFF.

The rearrangement uses TRBV9 and TRBJ2-1; tentatively, D is TRBD1 or TRBD2 (6 bases each). Germline lookup yields CDR1 SGDLS and CDR2 YYNGEE. CDR3 length equals 15 residues. V was pared by 2 bases and J by 1 base, with 10 bases between. The CDR3 loop reads CASSVGGLSYNEQFF. The CDR3 DNA reads as TGTGCCAGCAGCGTGGGGGGCCTGTCCTACAATGAGCAGTTCTTC.

This rearrangement joins TRBV5-1 to TRBJ1-6; unclear D gene. The germline CDR1 and CDR2 sequences are SGHRS and YFSETQ. CDR3 size: 14 residues. Trimming left V 6 bases short and J 7 bases short, with 14 bases between. CDR3 DNA: TGCGCCAGCAACATGGACGGAGGGAATTCACCCCTCCACTTT. It yields the protein CASNMDGGNSPLHF.

The chain's CDR3 is CALERYGGSEQYF. CDR3 sequence (DNA): TGTGCCTTGGAAAGGTATGGGGGCTCCGAGCAGTACTTC. This sequence joins TRBV30 and TRBJ2-5, with D possibly TRBD1 on 6 matching bases. The J call may not be correct, given that the DNA end is closer to TRBJ2-7. Germline V CDR1 and CDR2: GTSNPN, SVGIG (reference sequence). The CDR3 is 13 residues long.

The rearrangement joins TRBV11-2 to TRBJ2-7, with D possibly TRBD2 on 5 matching bases. The CDR3 is 16 amino acids. Germline V lookup: CDR1 SGHAT, CDR2 FQNNGV. Trimming removed 2 bases at V and 6 bases at J, with 20 bases between. The CDR3 loop reads CASSLPKDVRGLEQYF. As DNA, the CDR3 is TGTGCCAGCAGCTTACCCAAGGACGTACGGGGTCTCGAGCAGTACTTC.

This chain links TRBV29-1 with TRBJ1-1; D unclear. V lost 5 bases, J lost 4 bases, and 14 bases lay in between. The CDR3 extends over 13 amino acids. In germline, CDR1 is SQVTM, CDR2 ANQGSEA. The CDR3 here is CSVLGGAGTEAFF. DNA for the CDR3: TGCAGCGTTCTCGGTGGCGCAGGCACTGAAGCTTTCTTT.

The gene calls are TRBV15 and TRBJ2-5, with 11 bases lining up with TRBD2. Germline assignment: CDR1 LNHNV and CDR2 YYDKDF (reference sequence). CDR3 size: 15 residues. J gave up 4 bases and V 2 bases, and 3 bases lay outside the gene matches. The CDR3 loop is CATSRRGLAGETQYF. The CDR3 coding sequence is TGTGCCACCAGCAGACGTGGACTAGCGGGAGAGACCCAGTACTTC. The complete variable domain, with remaining parts taken from reference TRBV15 and TRBJ2-5, reads DAMVIQNPRYQVTQFGKPVTLSCSQTLNHNVMYWYQQKSSQAPKLLFHYYDKDFNNEADTPDNFQSRRPNTSFCFLDIRSPGLGDTAMYLCATSRRGLAGETQYFGPGTRLLVL.

This chain's CDR3 is CATSLSGPTYNEQYF. The CDR3, as DNA: TGTGCCACCAGCCTATCGGGTCCGACCTACAATGAGCAGTACTTC. The rearrangement uses TRBV24-1 and TRBJ2-1; D is undetermined. Near its end, the DNA agrees better with TRBJ2-7, so the J call may be wrong. This CDR3 has 15 residues. CDR1 is KGHDR and CDR2 is SFDVKD in the germline V gene.

This clonotype was counted a few times. A much larger clone sits a single nucleotide away, making a read error possible. The chain employs TRBV5-6 and TRBJ2-7, with D unresolved. The V gene lost 4 bases and the J gene lost 3 bases, with 11 bases spanning the gap. The CDR3 contains 13 residues. Germline-derived CDR1 and CDR2 are SGHDT and YYEEEE. DNA of the CDR3: TGTGCCAGCAGCAGTGGGGTGATCTACGAGCAGTACTTC. It is translated as CASSSGVIYEQYF.

The rearrangement joins TRBV20-1 to TRBJ2-4, with TRBD1 matching 7 bases. Judging by the DNA end, TRBJ2-7 fits better; the J call may be wrong. The CDR3 extends over 15 amino acids. Germline V gene sequence: CDR1 DFQATT, CDR2 SNEGSKA (reference sequence). The chain's CDR3 is CSARGWVGTASEQYF. The DNA of the CDR3 is TGCAGTGCTAGAGGGTGGGTAGGGACAGCAAGCGAGCAGTACTTC.

The rearrangement uses TRBV7-2 and TRBJ2-7; TRBD2 matches 12 bases. Trimming cost V 5 bases and J 0 bases; bases outside gene matches: 11. The CDR3 is 18 residues long. Per germline, CDR1 SGHTA and CDR2 FQGNSA. The CDR3 sequence is CASSGGLAGGPHSYEQYF. As DNA, the CDR3 is TGTGCCAGCAGCGGGGGCCTAGCGGGAGGGCCTCACTCCTACGAGCAGTACTTC.

The chain is built from TRBV28 and TRBJ1-5; the D gene is possibly TRBD1 (5 bases). Germline V lookup: CDR1 MDHEN, CDR2 SYDVKM. V was clipped by 2 bases and J by 13 bases, with 9 bases between them. The length of the CDR3 is 11 residues. CDR3 loop: CASSLRGHQHF. The CDR3 nucleotides are TGTGCCAGCAGTTTACGCGGACATCAGCATTTT.

On this clonotype: An end of the junction does not agree with germline; a read error may underlie this. V gene TRBV27 combines with J gene TRBJ2-3; a weak D match, TRBD2 (5 bases). The V gene's germline CDR1 is MNHEY and CDR2 SMNVEV (reference sequence). The CDR3 extends over 15 amino acids. CDR3 loop: CASGLAVLSADTQYF. DNA for the CDR3: TGTGCCAGCGGTTTGGCGGTCCTTAGCGCAGATACGCAGTATTTT.

This chain connects TRBV28 to TRBJ1-6; D not resolved. V lost 8 bases to trimming and J lost 6 bases, with 14 bases between them. The CDR3 is 14 amino acids. Germline V gene sequence: CDR1 MDHEN, CDR2 SYDVKM. For the CDR3, the DNA is TGTGCCAGCCGTCTGGGTGGTTTTAATTCACCCCTCCACTTT. Residues: CASRLGGFNSPLHF.

The chain carries TRBV29-1 and TRBJ2-3, with D possibly being TRBD2 (7 bases). Germline V gene sequence: CDR1 SQVTM, CDR2 ANQGSEA. The CDR3 is 12 amino acids. Trimming stripped 4 bases from V and 4 bases from J, with 9 bases between. The CDR3 protein is CSVGGGPDTQYF. CDR3 nucleotides: TGCAGCGTTGGGGGGGGGCCAGATACGCAGTATTTT.

This clonotype appeared a few times. J is TRBJ2-1 and V is TRBV4-3; possible D gene TRBD2, 5 bases. Germline V CDR1 and CDR2: LGHNA, YSLEER. Trimming cost V 4 bases and J 5 bases, with 15 bases left between them. The CDR3 totals 15 residues. The CDR3 reads CASSLRKAGNNEQFF. The CDR3 DNA sequence: TGCGCCAGCAGCCTGCGGAAGGCGGGTAACAATGAGCAGTTCTTC.

Regarding this clonotype: A much larger clone sits a single nucleotide away, making a read error possible. V is TRBV4-3 and J is TRBJ1-2; tentatively, D is TRBD1 (5 bases). CDR1 is LGHNA, CDR2 YSLEER, per germline. V was clipped by 7 bases and J by 2 bases, with 11 bases between them. The CDR3 is 13 residues long. The CDR3, as DNA: TGCGCCAGCAACCTACAGGCGAACTATGGCTACACCTTC. Its protein is CASNLQANYGYTF.

In its sample, this clonotype was seen once. This chain joins TRBV27 and TRBJ2-3, with 7 bases matching TRBD2. Germline V lookup: CDR1 MNHEY, CDR2 SMNVEV (reference sequence). The CDR3 contains 15 residues. Trimming took 5 bases from V and 2 from J; bases not matched to a gene: 7. The CDR3 DNA sequence: TGTGCCAGCAGTACCGCGGGGGACTACACAGATACGCAGTATTTT. This gives the protein CASSTAGDYTDTQYF.

The chain combines TRBV6-5 with TRBJ2-4; 9 bases are a match to TRBD2. Germline-derived CDR1 and CDR2 are MNHEY and SVGAGI. This CDR3 comprises 15 residues. After removal of 2 bases from V and 8 bases from J, the junction contained 7 bases not matched to a gene. Here the CDR3 reads CASSYGGGAGDIQYF. The CDR3 nucleotides read TGTGCCAGCAGTTACGGCGGGGGGGCCGGGGACATTCAGTACTTC.

CDR3 in amino acids: CASSARRERAYEQYF. The DNA for the CDR3 is TGTGCCAGCAGCGCACGAAGGGAGAGGGCTTACGAGCAGTACTTC. The chain recombines TRBV7-2 with TRBJ2-7; D might be TRBD2 (5 bases). Deletions cut 5 bases from V and 4 bases from J, with 18 bases between. In germline, CDR1 is SGHTA, CDR2 FQGNSA. The CDR3 sequence is 15 residues long.

This clonotype was counted between two and nine times. V and J are TRBV20-1 and TRBJ2-7, with 10 nucleotides matching TRBD2. The CDR3 runs 16 residues. Trimming cost V 1 base and J 0 bases; bases outside gene matches: 6. Germline V CDR1 and CDR2: DFQATT, SNEGSKA (reference sequence). The CDR3 coding sequence is TGCAGTGCTAGAGCTAGCGGGGGTCCTAGCTCCTACGAGCAGTACTTC. Encoded protein: CSARASGGPSSYEQYF.

This chain connects TRBV7-2 to TRBJ2-5; the D is unclear. The CDR3 has 12 amino acids. Germline V gene lookup returns CDR1 SGHTA and CDR2 FQGNSA. Trimming took off 5 bases at V and 11 bases at J, with 15 bases between the two ends. The CDR3 loop is CASSSTWNEQYF. DNA of the CDR3: TGTGCCAGCAGCAGCACGTGGAATGAGCAGTACTTC.